Presented here are 15 T cell receptor beta chains from one specimen sequenced in a study of a mutant IDH1 vaccine in newly diagnosed glioma. Their target antigens are unknown. Documented time point: week 11, during vaccination. Vaccine doses each comprised 300 ug of mutant IDH1 20-mer peptide, with topical imiquimod. Assay used: immunoSEQ multiplex PCR; TCRdb lists only in-frame clones, some missing. The table lists about 36,000 clones, over 70% of them singletons, with roughly 15% in the top ten. Specimen: peripheral blood mononuclear cells (PBMCs), collected from a glioma patient whose treatment included an IDH1 peptide vaccine. All receptors derive from a woman under 40 with glioma. Some clones in this sample may be carry-over from other donors' samples.

The CDR3 coding sequence is TGTGCCAGCAGTTGGAGGGGGCCAGAAGAGACCCAGTACTTC. Protein product: CASSWRGPEETQYF. The chain links TRBV6-5 to TRBJ2-5, with D tentatively TRBD1 (7 bases). Per the germline V gene, CDR1 is MNHEY and CDR2 is SVGAGI. This CDR3 has 14 amino acids. Trimming took 4 bases from V and 3 from J, leaving 12 bases between them.

This sequence joins TRBV7-9 and TRBJ1-1; a weak D match, TRBD1 (5 bases). The CDR3 spans 13 residues. Germline V gene data show CDR1 as SEHNR and CDR2 as FQNEAQ (reference sequence). Trimming took 3 bases from V and 5 from J, leaving 10 bases between them. The CDR3 DNA reads as TGTGCCAGCAGCTTCCGGGGGGGGACTGAAGCTTTCTTT. Encoded protein: CASSFRGGTEAFF.

This clone occurred a few times. V is TRBV25-1 and J is TRBJ1-2; 9 bases map to TRBD1. Trimming took 4 bases from V and 2 from J; bases not matched to a gene: 2. The CDR3 totals 14 residues. From germline, CDR1 is MGHDK and CDR2 SYGVNS. The CDR3 nucleotides read TGTGCCAGCAGTGGGGGACAGGGAAACTATGGCTACACCTTC. This codes for CASSGGQGNYGYTF.

V usage is TRBV5-4 and J usage is TRBJ2-5; the match to TRBD1 covers 9 bases. Germline V gene lookup returns CDR1 SGHNT and CDR2 YYREEE (reference sequence). Losses at the gene ends were 4 bases for V and 7 bases for J; bases not matched to a gene: 11. The CDR3 consists of 15 residues. The CDR3 loop is CASSMDRGPTATQYF. DNA for the CDR3: TGTGCCAGCAGCATGGACAGGGGTCCCACGGCGACCCAGTACTTC.

This clone was seen once. The rearrangement joins TRBV18 to TRBJ1-2; D gene unclear. In germline, CDR1 is KGHSH, CDR2 LQKENI. V lost 3 bases to trimming and J lost 4 bases, with 12 bases between them. The CDR3 covers 14 residues. CDR3 region: CASSPSQDLYGYTF. Written as DNA, the CDR3 is TGTGCCAGCTCACCCTCACAAGACCTCTATGGCTACACCTTC.

This clone appeared once. The chain recombines TRBV19 with TRBJ1-1, with 7 bases aligning to TRBD1. The V segment lost 5 bases and the J segment 1 base; nucleotides outside the gene matches: 13. CDR1 is LNHDA and CDR2 is SQIVND in the germline V gene (reference sequence). The CDR3 is 17 residues long. The CDR3 DNA is TGTGCCAGTAGTCAGTATGGGAGGACAGGAAAGAACACTGAAGCTTTCTTT. As protein: CASSQYGRTGKNTEAFF.

The CDR3 region has the DNA TGTGCTAGTGTCCCTTGGGGGAACTCTGGGGCCAACGTCCTGACTTTC. Amino acid sequence: CASVPWGNSGANVLTF. The genes are TRBV12-5 and TRBJ2-6; D tentatively fits TRBD1 or TRBD2 (5 bases each). V lost 7 bases, J lost 0 bases, and 13 bases lay in between. There are 16 residues in the CDR3. The V gene's germline CDR1 is LGHNT and CDR2 FRNRAP.

The chain uses TRBV10-2 and TRBJ2-7; no reliable D call. Trimming pared 2 bases from V and 3 bases from J, leaving 11 bases between. CDR3 length equals 14 residues. Germline V CDR1 and CDR2: WSHSY, SAAADI. The CDR3 DNA is TGCGCCAGCAGTGAGGTTTGGGAATTCTACGAGCAGTACTTC. Translation gives CASSEVWEFYEQYF.

CDR3: CASSLAGTEEETQYF. The DNA for the CDR3 is TGTGCCAGCAGCTTAGCAGGGACAGAGGAAGAGACCCAGTACTTC. V usage is TRBV7-2 and J usage is TRBJ2-5, with 7 bases lining up with TRBD1. This CDR3 comprises 15 residues. V was pared by 0 bases and J by 3 bases, with 4 bases of the junction left unmatched. Germline V gene data show CDR1 as SGHTA and CDR2 as FQGNSA.

The J gene is TRBJ2-3, the V gene TRBV7-9, with D perhaps being TRBD1 or TRBD2 (5 bases each). V was trimmed by 6 bases and J by 2 bases, leaving 18 bases between them. The CDR3 totals 16 residues. The V gene's germline CDR1 is SEHNR and CDR2 FQNEAQ (reference sequence). CDR3 in amino acids: CASRKPPGRTTDTQYF. For the CDR3, the DNA is TGTGCCAGCAGAAAACCCCCGGGGCGGACCACAGATACGCAGTATTTT.

A few counts support this clone. The chain links TRBV15 to TRBJ2-2; 8 bases agree with TRBD2. The CDR3 is made up of 16 amino acids. CDR1 is LNHNV and CDR2 is YYDKDF in the germline V gene (reference sequence). Trimming took 3 bases from V and 5 from J; bases not matched to a gene: 8. The CDR3 spells CATSSRTGGGTGELFF. DNA of the CDR3: TGTGCCACCAGCAGTAGGACGGGAGGGGGAACCGGGGAGCTGTTTTTT.

The V and J genes are TRBV5-1 and TRBJ2-1; a weak D match, TRBD1 (6 bases). The CDR3 consists of 15 residues. Germline lookup yields CDR1 SGHRS and CDR2 YFSETQ. The V gene lost 0 bases and the J gene lost 9 bases, with 16 bases spanning the gap. CDR3 nucleotides: TGCGCCAGCAGCTTGGAGGGCAGGTTAGGGGGTGAGCAGTTCTTC. This encodes CASSLEGRLGGEQFF.

The CDR3 bases are TGTGCCAGCTCACCCGGATTTTCAGGGTCAATGTACGAGCAGTACTTC. Protein sequence: CASSPGFSGSMYEQYF. The V and J genes are TRBV18 and TRBJ2-7; tentative D call: TRBD1 (5 bases). Germline assignment: CDR1 KGHSH and CDR2 LQKENI. This CDR3 is 16 amino acids long. The ends were cut back, 3 bases at V and 4 bases at J, with 19 bases in the middle.

V usage is TRBV5-1 and J usage is TRBJ2-5; TRBD1 aligns across 10 bases. Germline CDR1 SGHRS, CDR2 YFSETQ. Losses at the gene ends were 4 bases for V and 1 base for J; bases not matched to a gene: 10. The CDR3 covers 17 residues. As DNA, the CDR3 is TGCGCCAGCAGCCGTTCCGGGACAGGGGTAGCCCAAGAGACCCAGTACTTC. It translates to CASSRSGTGVAQETQYF.

In this sample, this clone is medium-sized. V is TRBV5-4 and J is TRBJ2-6, with 8 bases identical to TRBD1. The CDR3 loop spans 16 amino acids. From germline, CDR1 is SGHNT and CDR2 YYREEE (reference sequence). V was pared by 4 bases and J by 3 bases, with 6 bases of the junction left unmatched. CDR3 sequence reads: CASSVRTGIGANVLTF. DNA of the CDR3: TGTGCCAGCAGCGTACGGACAGGGATTGGGGCCAACGTCCTGACTTTC.